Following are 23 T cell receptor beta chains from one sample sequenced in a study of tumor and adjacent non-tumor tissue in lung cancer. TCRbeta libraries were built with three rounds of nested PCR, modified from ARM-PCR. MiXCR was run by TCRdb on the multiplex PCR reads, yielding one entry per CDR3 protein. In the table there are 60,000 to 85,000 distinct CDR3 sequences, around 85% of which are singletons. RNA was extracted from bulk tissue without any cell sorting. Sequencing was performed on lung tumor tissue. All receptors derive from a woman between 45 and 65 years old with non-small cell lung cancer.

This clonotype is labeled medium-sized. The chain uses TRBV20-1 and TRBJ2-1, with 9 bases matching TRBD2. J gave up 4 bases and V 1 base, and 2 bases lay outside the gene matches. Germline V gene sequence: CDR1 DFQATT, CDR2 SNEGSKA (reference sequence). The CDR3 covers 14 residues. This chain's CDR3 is CSARGLAGYNEQFF. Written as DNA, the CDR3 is TGCAGTGCTAGAGGCCTAGCGGGATACAATGAGCAGTTCTTC.

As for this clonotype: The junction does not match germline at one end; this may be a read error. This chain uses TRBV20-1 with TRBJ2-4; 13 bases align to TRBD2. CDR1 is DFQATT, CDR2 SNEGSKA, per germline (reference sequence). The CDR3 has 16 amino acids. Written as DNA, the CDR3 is TGCAGTACTAGAGATCGACTAGCGGGAGGCAACAATATTCAGTACTTC. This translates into CSTRDRLAGGNNIQYF.

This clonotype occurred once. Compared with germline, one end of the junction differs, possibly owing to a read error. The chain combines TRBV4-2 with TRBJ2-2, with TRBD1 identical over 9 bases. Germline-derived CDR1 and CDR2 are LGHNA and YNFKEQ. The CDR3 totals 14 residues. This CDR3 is CASRPGTGSGELLF. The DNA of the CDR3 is TGTGCCAGCAGACCTGGGACAGGGTCCGGGGAGCTGTTATTT.

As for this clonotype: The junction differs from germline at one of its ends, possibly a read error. The CDR3 spells CSVRDLSGGADTQYF. The DNA of the CDR3 is TGCAGTGTTAGAGACCTTTCAGGAGGCGCGGATACGCAGTATTTT. The chain employs TRBV20-1 and TRBJ2-3; perhaps TRBD2 as D (5 bases). The germline V gene encodes CDR1 DFQATT and CDR2 SNEGSKA (reference sequence). The CDR3 length is 15 residues.

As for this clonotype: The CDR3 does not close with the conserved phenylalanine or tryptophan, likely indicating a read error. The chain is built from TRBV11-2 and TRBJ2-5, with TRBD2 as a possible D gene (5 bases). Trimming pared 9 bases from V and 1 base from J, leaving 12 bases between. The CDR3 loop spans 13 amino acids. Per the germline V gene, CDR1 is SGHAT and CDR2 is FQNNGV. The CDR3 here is CARSHAGQETQYI. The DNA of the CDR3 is TGTGCCAGAAGCCACGCGGGCCAAGAGACCCAGTACATC.

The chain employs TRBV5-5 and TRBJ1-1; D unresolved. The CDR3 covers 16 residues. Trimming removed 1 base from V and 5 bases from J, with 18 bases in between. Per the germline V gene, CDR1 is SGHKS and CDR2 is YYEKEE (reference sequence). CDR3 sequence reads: CASSLIHGRGSTEAFF. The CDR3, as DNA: TGTGCCAGCAGCTTGATACATGGACGAGGGAGTACTGAAGCTTTCTTT.

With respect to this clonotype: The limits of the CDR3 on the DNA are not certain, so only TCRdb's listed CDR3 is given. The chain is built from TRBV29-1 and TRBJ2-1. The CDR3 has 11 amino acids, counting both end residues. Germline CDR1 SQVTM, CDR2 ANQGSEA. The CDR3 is CNVGVGNGQLF.

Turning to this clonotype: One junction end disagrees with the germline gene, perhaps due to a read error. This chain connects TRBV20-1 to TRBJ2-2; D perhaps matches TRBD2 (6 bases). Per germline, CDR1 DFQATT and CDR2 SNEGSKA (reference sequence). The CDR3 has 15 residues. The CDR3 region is CNASDNGGNPGELFF. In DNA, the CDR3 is TGCAATGCTAGCGATAATGGGGGAAACCCCGGGGAGCTGTTTTTT.

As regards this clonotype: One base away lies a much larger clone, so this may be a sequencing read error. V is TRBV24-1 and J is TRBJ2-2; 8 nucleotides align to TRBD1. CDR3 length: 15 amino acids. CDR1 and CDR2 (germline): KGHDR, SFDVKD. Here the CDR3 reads CATSDPGQVTGKLFF. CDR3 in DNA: TGTGCCACCAGTGATCCGGGACAGGTCACCGGGAAGCTGTTTTTT.

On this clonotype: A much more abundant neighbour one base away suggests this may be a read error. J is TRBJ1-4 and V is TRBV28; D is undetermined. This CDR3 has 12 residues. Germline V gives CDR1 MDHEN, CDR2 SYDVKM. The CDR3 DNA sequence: TGTGCCAGCAGGAGGGAGAATGGAAAACTGTTTTTT. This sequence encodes CASRRENGKLFF.

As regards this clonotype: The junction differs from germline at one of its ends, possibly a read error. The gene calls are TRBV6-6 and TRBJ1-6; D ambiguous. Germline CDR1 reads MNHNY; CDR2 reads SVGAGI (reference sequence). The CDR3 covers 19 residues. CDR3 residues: CVSSYSIQSLDRYNSPLHF. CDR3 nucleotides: TGTGTCAGCAGTTACTCGATCCAGTCCTTGGACCGCTATAACTCACCCCTCCACTTT.

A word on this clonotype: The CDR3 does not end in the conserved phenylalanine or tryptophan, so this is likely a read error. The CDR3: CDSSYSLTGRTDTQYY. DNA of the CDR3: TGTGACAGCAGTTACTCGCTTACGGGACGCACAGATACGCAGTATTAT. The J gene is TRBJ2-3, the V gene TRBV6-5; TRBD1 or TRBD2 may be the D gene (5 bases each). Germline loops: CDR1 MNHEY, CDR2 SVGAGI. The CDR3 runs 16 residues.

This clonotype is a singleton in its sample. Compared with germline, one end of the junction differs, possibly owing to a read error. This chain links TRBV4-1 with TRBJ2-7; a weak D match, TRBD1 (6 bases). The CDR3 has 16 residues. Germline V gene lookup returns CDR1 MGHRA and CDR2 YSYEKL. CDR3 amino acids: CTSCQQGQWGPYEQYF. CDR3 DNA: TGCACCAGCTGCCAACAAGGACAGTGGGGGCCCTACGAGCAGTACTTC.

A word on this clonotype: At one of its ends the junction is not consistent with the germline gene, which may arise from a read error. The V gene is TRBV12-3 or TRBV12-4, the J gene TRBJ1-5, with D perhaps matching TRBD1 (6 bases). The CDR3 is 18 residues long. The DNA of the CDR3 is TGTGCCAGCGGTTTAGTTGGGGGGGCCCGGTTTAGCAATCAGCCTCAGCATTTT. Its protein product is CASGLVGGARFSNQPQHF.

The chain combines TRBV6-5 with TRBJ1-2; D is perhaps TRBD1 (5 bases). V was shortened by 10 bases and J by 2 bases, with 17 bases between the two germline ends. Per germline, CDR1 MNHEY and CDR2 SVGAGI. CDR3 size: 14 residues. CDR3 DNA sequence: TGTGCCAACAGGTCGAACATGGGAAACTATGGCTACACCTTC. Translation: CANRSNMGNYGYTF.

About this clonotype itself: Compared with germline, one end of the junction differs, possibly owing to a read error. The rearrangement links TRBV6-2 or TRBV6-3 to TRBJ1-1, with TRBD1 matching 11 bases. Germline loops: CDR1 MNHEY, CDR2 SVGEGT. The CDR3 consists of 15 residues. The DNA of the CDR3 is TGTGCCACCAGTTGGAGGACAGGGGGCAACACTGAACCTTTCTTT. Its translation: CATSWRTGGNTEPFF.

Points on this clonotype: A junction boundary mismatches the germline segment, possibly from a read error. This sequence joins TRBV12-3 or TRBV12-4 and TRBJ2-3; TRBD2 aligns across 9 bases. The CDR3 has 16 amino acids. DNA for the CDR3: TGTGCCAGCATCCTGGCGGGAGGGAGTAGCACAGATATGCAGTATTTT. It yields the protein CASILAGGSSTDMQYF.

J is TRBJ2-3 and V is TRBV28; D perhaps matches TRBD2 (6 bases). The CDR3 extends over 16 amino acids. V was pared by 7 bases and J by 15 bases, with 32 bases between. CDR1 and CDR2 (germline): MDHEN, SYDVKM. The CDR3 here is CASTSFYGSGTDMHYF. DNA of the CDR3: TGTGCCAGCACAAGCTTCTACGGGAGTGGCACAGATATGCACTATTTT.

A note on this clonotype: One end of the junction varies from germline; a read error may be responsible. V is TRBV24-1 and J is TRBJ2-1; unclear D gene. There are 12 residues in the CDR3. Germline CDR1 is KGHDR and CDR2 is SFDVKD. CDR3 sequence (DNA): TGTGCCACCAGTGTTTTGTCGGAAGGGCAGTTCTTC. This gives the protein CATSVLSEGQFF.

CDR3 sequence reads: CARSFDSNQPQHF. Written as DNA, the CDR3 is TGTGCCAGGAGCTTTGACAGCAATCAGCCCCAGCATTTT. This chain links TRBV28 with TRBJ1-5; D not certain. CDR1 is MDHEN and CDR2 is SYDVKM in the germline V gene. Trimming left V 9 bases short and J 1 base short, with 10 bases between. The CDR3 loop spans 13 amino acids.

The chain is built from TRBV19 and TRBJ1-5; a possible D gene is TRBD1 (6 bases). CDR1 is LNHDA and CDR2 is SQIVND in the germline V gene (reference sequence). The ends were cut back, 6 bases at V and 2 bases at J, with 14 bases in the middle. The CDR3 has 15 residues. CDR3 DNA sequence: TGTGCCAGTAGCGAACAGGGCCTTCGCAATCAGCCCCAGCATTTT. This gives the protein CASSEQGLRNQPQHF.

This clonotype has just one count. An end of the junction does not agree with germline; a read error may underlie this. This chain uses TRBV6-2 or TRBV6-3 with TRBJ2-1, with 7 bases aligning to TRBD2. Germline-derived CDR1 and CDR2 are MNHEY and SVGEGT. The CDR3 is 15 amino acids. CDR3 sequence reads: CASKHSGSTVREQFF. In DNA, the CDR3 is TGTGCCAGCAAGCATAGCGGGTCTACTGTCAGAGAGCAATTCTTC.

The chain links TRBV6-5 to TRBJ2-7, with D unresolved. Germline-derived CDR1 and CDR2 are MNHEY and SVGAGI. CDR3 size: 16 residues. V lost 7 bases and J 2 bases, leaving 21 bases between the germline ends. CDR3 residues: CASNPHESLSTYEQYF. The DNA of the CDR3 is TGTGCCAGCAACCCCCATGAGAGCTTGTCTACCTACGAGCAGTACTTC.